The source of this T cell receptor (beta chain) is a study of cytomegalovirus exposure and HLA in healthy donors (dated by TCRdb to about 2017). Context from the whole study: An earlier analysis of several hundred of the donors reported 276 Gb of sequence data and more than 90 million unique TCR beta sequences from roughly 180 million T cells. Of the roughly 400 genotyped donors, less than 85% were placed in the genetic ancestry cluster associated with self-reported Caucasian donors. Because of strong linkage in the cohort, roughly five DR-DQ haplotypes were treated as single units for association and clustering. A later genetic analysis took genome-wide SNP genotypes for about 55% of the roughly 670 donors and used that subset as a discovery cohort. On average, roughly 240,000 unique TCR beta nucleotide sequences were sequenced per donor among some 430 genotyped donors of the cohort, with 15% to 20% of those sequences being non-productive. Every discovery cohort repertoire had been produced on one sequencing platform. Both class I and class II loci were covered by HLA typing, at four-digit resolution. Rather than drawing on any new phenotypic data, the later analysis identified candidate immune exposures from TCR beta sequences and the way those sequences occurred across donors. In an earlier analysis of 500 to 650 of the donors, high-throughput TCR beta sequencing was used to judge whether each TCR beta V gene segment behaved as functional or pseudogenic. In a later analysis, previously published TCR beta repertoires from fewer than 750 donors were re-analyzed and high-resolution HLA genotyping was added so that TCR occurrence patterns could be studied. A separate validation cohort of about 110 different subjects was used in addition to the approximately 700-subject first cohort. High-throughput TCR immunosequencing, statistical association of individual TCRs with disease status, and machine learning were combined to predict cytomegalovirus infection status. Donor age, sex, ethnicity and CMV serostatus were compiled together with the repertoire data. Typing coverage differed by locus: A, B, C, DRB1 and DQB1 were typed in about 620-630 donors, DQA1 in around 500, DPA1 in around 610, and DPB1 in just under 490. The T cell repertoires of 670 or so subjects were profiled by immunosequencing and related to cytomegalovirus serostatus. An early release covering about 600 HLA-typed donors comprised approximately 300 gigabases of sequencing data and roughly 85 million unique TCR sequences. The study was designed to test whether signatures of past pathogen exposure could be identified by cataloging public T cell receptors. The full study reports these points: Some IMGT-functional V segments, including TRBV6-2 and TRBV6-3, could not be distinguished by the 87-base-pair reads and were therefore excluded. The sequencing pipeline was judged likely to have produced a cluster of highly shared sequence variants as a technical artifact. Because some donors lacked HLA typing at each locus, the association tests relied only on the typed subset. At a false discovery rate of 0.05, a later analysis linked 16,000 or so TCR beta sequences to specific HLA alleles. A later genetic analysis associated a missense DCLRE1C variant with V-gene and J-gene trimming of TCR beta chains, and an independent cohort replicated the association. Three of the identified cytomegalovirus-associated TCR beta chains were confirmed in vitro to be specific for cytomegalovirus antigens. Only TCR beta chains were sequenced in this cohort, and the absence of alpha or paired-chain data limited detectable features. A later genetic analysis reported fewer N-insertions in productive TCRs among donors in an Asian-associated ancestry cluster than the approximately 700-donor mean. Most TCR sequences were seen in very few donors, while some public TCRs were found in many individuals. The authors suggested that the approach could potentially be generalized to other disease states and immunological phenotypes. The earlier analysis of nearly 600 of the donors excluded some 15 rarely observed V segments, including chromosome 9 orphons, because counts were too low. In an earlier analysis of 500 to 650 of the donors, most TCR beta V segments appeared in productive rearrangements about 87% or about 30% of the time, broadly matching IMGT annotations. A further reported finding was that TCR beta sequences accurately predicted the HLA-A and HLA-B alleles for most subjects in the first cohort. Compared with equally common non-associated chains, HLA-associated TCR beta chains in a later analysis were more clonally expanded and had lower generation probabilities. Several of the top co-occurrence clusters appeared to be linked to parvovirus B19, influenza, CMV and Epstein-Barr virus, according to a later analysis. CMV serostatus was the only immune exposure information available for the cohort. Correlated functional status among segregating V segments might be attributable to linkage disequilibrium, but an unknown experimental factor could not be ruled out. A later analysis found that most CMV-associated TCR beta chains appeared HLA-restricted, with HLA associations seemingly driven largely by CMV exposure. In both the original and validation cohorts, the classifier was reported to diagnose cytomegalovirus status with high specificity and sensitivity. Assigning TCR associations to individual alleles was difficult when HLA alleles, especially DR and DQ, strongly co-occurred. In the study, approximately 150 TCR beta chains were listed as associated with cytomegalovirus. Presence/absence analyses assumed roughly uniform sequencing depth across donors, an assumption that may not hold. A later analysis found that TCR association rates varied across HLA loci, with DRB1 alleles showing the most associated TCRs and HLA-C alleles the fewest.

The receptor library was made with the immunoSEQ multiplex PCR assay. For the multiplex PCR, a mixture combining 60 forward primers for TCR Vbeta segments and 13 reverse primers for TCR Jbeta segments was used. The CDR3 region of rearranged TCR beta genes was amplified from genomic DNA with a multiplex PCR assay. The amplified TCR beta libraries were sequenced on the Illumina HiSeq System as 87-base-pair reads. The published analysis was carried out like this. A later analysis counted about 80 million unique TCR beta chains across the 500 to 850 repertoires, and around 9.9 million of these chains were shared by at least two donors. A nearest-neighbor algorithm error-corrected the raw reads and collapsed the reads into unique sequences, merging closely related sequences to remove PCR and sequencing errors. CDR3 sequences were aligned to IMGT reference sequences to assign V, D and J gene segments. For a sequence to be retained, a match of at least six nucleotides to both a V gene segment and a J gene segment was required. A rearrangement was called productive if the CDR3 had no stop codons and remained in frame with V and J, and every other rearrangement was called non-productive. Following IMGT convention, CDR3 was defined as the stretch from the second conserved V-encoded cysteine to the conserved J-encoded phenylalanine. The earlier analysis of about 620 of the donors excluded sequences that lacked an unambiguous match to a single V gene segment. In an earlier analysis of 587 of the donors, V segments were called functional above 56.7% productive rearrangements and were called segregating when the between-donor standard deviation exceeded 5%. To diagnose cytomegalovirus status from the catalog of TCR beta chain sequences, a statistical classification framework was built. V and J gene assignment, in a later analysis, came from comparing TCR nucleotide sequences with IMGT/GENE-DB human TR gene sequences. In a later analysis, CDR3 sequences and most-parsimonious VDJ recombination scenarios were assigned using the TCRdist pipeline. In a later analysis, every TCR beta chain was defined by the combination of its CDR3 amino acid sequence and its V-gene family, and reads without a unique V-gene family were dropped. As a way to deal with suspected cross-contamination and a sequencing artifact, a later analysis dropped hundreds of nucleotide sequences that were highly shared and had low generation probability. In a later analysis, a clonal expansion index for each public chain was calculated from normalized within-repertoire ranks of inferred template counts. In a later analysis, generation probabilities were computed using a VDJ recombination model fitted to out-of-frame rearrangements, and the results were checked against IGoR. In a later analysis, TCR-TCR, TCR-HLA and TCR-CMV co-occurrence was scored with hypergeometric tests, and a repertoire-size bias correction was applied to TCR pairs. A later analysis estimated false discovery rates by permuting HLA or CMV assignments 20 times. In a later analysis, co-occurring TCRs were grouped with DBSCAN, and TCRdist sequence similarity was added when clustering was performed within HLA-allele-positive subsets. For co-occurrence clustering, repertoires with fewer than 30,000 or more than 120,000 public chains were excluded, along with roughly 5 repertoires with anomalous nucleotide sharing. This immuneACCESS table, as held by TCRdb, lists in-frame sequences with V and J called but not all clones. Of the missing ones, under half trace to an unresolved V gene in checked studies; the others have no known cause. For V, J and clone size, that table is used; D and trimming come from the DNA. In all, the sample holds 150,000 to 200,000 clones, and 65% to 85% of those were seen once. The biggest ten clones account for around 4.4% of the sample.

V gives up 2 bases and J gives up 4 bases, and the segment between their germline ends measures 9 bases. CDR1 and CDR2, looked up from the germline V gene (reference sequence), are LNHDA and SQIVND. The CDR3 spans 13 residues, from the cysteine through the phenylalanine. The kept DNA is CDR3 alone, 39 bases in frame from the first base. The cohort was made up of about 670 healthy bone marrow donors. All cohort members were sampled while nominally healthy, although unrecorded immune exposures were likely present. The donor tested CMV seropositive, placing the donor among the approximately 290 seropositive members of the cohort. Each donor provided a peripheral blood sample, and peripheral blood mononuclear cells were used for TCR beta sequencing. Genomic DNA was extracted from the blood cell samples with the Qiagen DNeasy Blood Extraction Kit. About this clone: This clone's antigen is unknown. Base qualities were left out, and no much larger clone turns up one base away.

The sample consisted of PBMCs. This TCR derives from a woman in her forties or fifties in good health and CMV-seropositive. The chain joins TRBV19 to TRBJ2-7; TRBD2 is a possible D gene, resting on 5 matching bases. The CDR3 is CASSIRLAYEQYF. The DNA sequence is TGTGCCAGTAGTATACGGCTAGCTTACGAGCAGTACTTC.